This TCR beta chain was sequenced during a study of CD8 T cells in Susac syndrome. Overall study: Among the Susac syndrome patients sequenced, about 6 had active disease and 8 or 9 were in remission. The Susac syndrome patients were therapy-naive, on corticosteroids, or on intravenous immunoglobulin alone at blood draw.

Between the trimmed V and J ends, which lost 4 bases and 1 base, there was a span of 8 bases. Germline assignment: CDR1 MGHRA and CDR2 YSYEKL. The CDR3 is made up of 14 amino acids. An input of 0.5 to 1 ug of RNA was subjected to reverse transcription using random hexamers. The amplification used immunoSEQ multiplex PCR on TCR beta CDR3; it spanned 54 Vbeta and 13 Jbeta. One entry per CDR3 protein results from TCRdb running MiXCR on the immunoSEQ multiplex PCR reads. The sample carries 110,000 to 150,000 distinct CDR3 sequences, roughly 95% recorded once. Source material: CD4+ T cells from PBMCs. V gene TRBV4-1 combines with J gene TRBJ1-5; D gene unclear. The sequence came from a human donor with Susac syndrome. In DNA, the CDR3 is TGCGCCAGCAGCCGATGGGAAAGCAATCAGCCCCAGCATTTT. Translated: CASSRWESNQPQHF.